This T cell receptor (beta chain) was obtained from a study of blood T cell repertoires in COVID-19. At the level of the study: Both acute and convalescent COVID-19 samples were obtained from the United States, Italy and Spain.

Sequenced by immunoSEQ multiplex PCR; TCRdb stores in-frame clones only, minus some. The sample records around 320,000 clones, over 85% being singletons. Patients of the Seattle cohort, enrolled during active infection, were followed longitudinally. The J segment lost 3 bases and the V segment lost 4 bases, leaving 9 bases of the junction unmatched. Germline CDR1 and CDR2: MNHNS and SASEGT. CDR3 length: 16 residues. This clone has a single count. The rearrangement uses TRBV6-1 and TRBJ2-7, with 10 positions matching TRBD1. Sequencing input: peripheral blood. The receptor was derived from a woman younger than 45 with COVID-19, enrolled during active disease. The CDR3 DNA follows: TGTGCCAGCAGTGCTCACCCTTGGACAGGGGGCTACGAGCAGTACTTC. It codes for CASSAHPWTGGYEQYF.